Presented here are 21 T cell receptor beta chains from one specimen sequenced in a study of blood T cell repertoires in COVID-19. Using immunoSEQ multiplex PCR, the repertoire was profiled, and TCRdb retains in-frame clones only, with some absent. This sample yields 99,000 or so clones, of which roughly nine tenths are seen a single time; roughly 6% belongs to the top ten. Sequencing input: peripheral blood. These receptors originate from a human donor in a cohort sampled during active COVID-19.

The chain joins TRBV11-3 to TRBJ2-7; TRBD2 might be the D (5 bases). V was clipped by 4 bases and J by 7 bases, with 11 bases between them. CDR3 length: 12 amino acids. CDR1 and CDR2 from the germline V gene are SGHNT and YENEEA. The CDR3 nucleotides read TGTGCCAGCAGCTCCGACTCGGGAGAGCAGTACTTC. It codes for CASSSDSGEQYF.

This clone was picked up a small number of times. The V gene is TRBV6-5, the J gene TRBJ2-3; D uncertain. The V and J ends lost 8 bases and 2 bases respectively, with 11 bases between them. The CDR3 sequence is 13 residues long. In germline, CDR1 is MNHEY, CDR2 SVGAGI. CDR3 protein: CASDSRYTDTQYF. The CDR3 DNA reads as TGTGCCAGCGACTCGAGATACACAGATACGCAGTATTTT.

V and J are TRBV4-3 and TRBJ1-2; the match to TRBD1 covers 10 bases. V trimming: 5 bases; J trimming: 3 bases; junction bases outside the gene matches: 6. The CDR3 covers 15 residues. Germline values: CDR1 LGHNA, CDR2 YSLEER. The chain's CDR3 is CASSDRDRGDYGYTF. In nucleotides, the CDR3 is TGCGCCAGCAGCGACCGGGACAGGGGAGACTATGGCTACACCTTC.

The chain has TRBV5-4 and TRBJ1-6; possible D gene TRBD1, 5 bases. Germline lookup yields CDR1 SGHNT and CDR2 YYREEE (reference sequence). The CDR3 length is 15 residues. Trimming took 4 bases from V and 6 from J, leaving 14 bases between them. DNA of the CDR3: TGTGCCAGCAGCCGACTGGGACTGGGTAATTCACCCCTCCACTTT. The encoded protein is CASSRLGLGNSPLHF.

The rearrangement links TRBV5-4 to TRBJ1-1; perhaps TRBD1 as D (5 bases). This CDR3 has 12 amino acids. Germline CDR1 reads SGHNT; CDR2 reads YYREEE (reference sequence). The ends were cut back, 4 bases at V and 5 bases at J, with 9 bases in the middle. CDR3 protein: CASSRQGTEAFF. The CDR3 DNA follows: TGTGCCAGCAGCAGGCAGGGTACTGAAGCTTTCTTT.

J is TRBJ2-5 and V is TRBV29-1; D might be TRBD2 (6 bases). CDR3 size: 12 residues. Trimming left V 7 bases short and J 4 bases short, with 13 bases between. Germline CDR1 SQVTM, CDR2 ANQGSEA. CDR3 residues: CSAQGDLETQYF. CDR3 nucleotides: TGCAGCGCTCAAGGGGACTTAGAGACCCAGTACTTC. The full variable domain, with the rest looked up from reference TRBV29-1 and TRBJ2-5, is SAVISQKPSRDICQRGTSLTIQCQVDSQVTMMFWYRQQPGQSLTLIATANQGSEATYESGFVIDKFPISRPNLTFSTLTVSNMSPEDSSIYLCSAQGDLETQYFGPGTRLLVL.

V and J are TRBV10-3 and TRBJ1-1; TRBD1 is a possible D gene (5 bases). The CDR3 loop spans 14 amino acids. Germline lookup yields CDR1 ENHRY and CDR2 SYGVKD. V was clipped by 4 bases and J by 5 bases, with 14 bases between them. The CDR3 DNA is TGTGCCATCAGTGTAAGGCCGGGGGATACTGAAGCTTTCTTT. Its protein product is CAISVRPGDTEAFF.

The chain recombines TRBV7-9 with TRBJ1-5; tentative D call: TRBD1 (5 bases). Between the trimmed V and J ends, which lost 5 bases and 0 bases, there was a span of 8 bases. The germline V gene has CDR1 SEHNR and CDR2 FQNEAQ (reference sequence). This CDR3 is 14 amino acids long. CDR3 nucleotide sequence: TGTGCCAGCAGCCAGGACAATAGCAATCAGCCCCAGCATTTT. This translates into CASSQDNSNQPQHF.

The rearrangement joins TRBV7-2 to TRBJ1-1; D perhaps matches TRBD1 (5 bases). V lost 5 bases to trimming and J lost 5 bases, with 15 bases between them. Germline assignment: CDR1 SGHTA and CDR2 FQGNSA. The CDR3 totals 14 residues. The DNA for the CDR3 is TGTGCCAGCAGCCCGAGCAGGGTGCTGACTGAAGCTTTCTTT. It yields the protein CASSPSRVLTEAFF.

This rearrangement joins TRBV29-1 to TRBJ2-4; 7 bases are a match to TRBD1. The ends lost 7 bases at V and 8 bases at J; junction bases unmatched: 5. The CDR3 length is 11 residues. Germline CDR1 is SQVTM and CDR2 is ANQGSEA. The DNA for the CDR3 is TGCAGCGCGACAGGGCTCGACATTCAGTACTTC. This sequence encodes CSATGLDIQYF.

The CDR3 loop is CASSPFQGATGYGYTF. The DNA for the CDR3 is TGTGCCAGTAGTCCCTTTCAGGGGGCGACGGGCTATGGCTACACCTTC. This chain joins TRBV19 and TRBJ1-2; 8 bases match TRBD1. The CDR3 runs 16 residues. Losses at the gene ends were 5 bases for V and 4 bases for J; bases not matched to a gene: 12. CDR1 is LNHDA, CDR2 SQIVND, per germline (reference sequence).

This chain joins TRBV21-1 and TRBJ2-7; the D call TRBD2 from the table was never checked on the DNA. TRBV21-1 counts as a pseudogene. This CDR3 comprises 17 residues. CDR3 in amino acids: CASSKDRAVGSHHEQYF. As DNA, the CDR3 is TGTGCCAGCAGCAAAGACCGGGCCGTAGGGAGTCACCACGAGCAGTACTTC.

This clone was counted once. The chain's CDR3 is CASSPRQGPGNTIYF. The CDR3 bases are TGTGCCAGCAGCCCCCGGCAGGGCCCTGGAAACACCATATATTTT. The V call is TRBV3-1 (or the pseudogene TRBV3-2), the J call TRBJ1-3; a possible D gene is TRBD1 (5 bases). CDR1 is LGHDT, CDR2 YNNKEL, per germline (reference sequence). The CDR3 loop spans 15 amino acids. Trimming took off 4 bases at V and 2 bases at J, with 12 bases between the two ends.

This chain connects TRBV5-1 to TRBJ2-3; 8 bases align to TRBD2. The trim removed 6 bases at V and 4 bases at J, leaving 13 bases unmatched. The CDR3 is made up of 16 amino acids. CDR1 is SGHRS, CDR2 YFSETQ, per germline. In DNA form, the CDR3 reads TGCGCCAGCAAACTCCCCTTGCGGGAGGCCTCAGATACGCAGTATTTT. This codes for CASKLPLREASDTQYF.

V gene TRBV18 combines with J gene TRBJ2-7; TRBD1 is a possible D gene (6 bases). V was clipped by 6 bases and J by 7 bases, with 19 bases between them. CDR1 and CDR2 (germline): KGHSH, LQKENI. This CDR3 is 14 amino acids long. CDR3: CASSPDRHSREQYF. The CDR3, as DNA: TGTGCCAGCTCTCCCGACAGGCACTCTAGGGAGCAGTACTTC.

This sequence joins TRBV5-1 and TRBJ2-5, with 8 nucleotides matching TRBD2. The CDR3 is 15 amino acids. Germline V gene data show CDR1 as SGHRS and CDR2 as YFSETQ. With V trimmed by 0 bases and J by 5 bases, 6 bases remained unmatched. The chain's CDR3 is CASSLARSGGETQYF. CDR3 bases: TGCGCCAGCAGCTTGGCTAGGTCGGGGGGGGAGACCCAGTACTTC.

This chain joins TRBV9 and TRBJ2-1; 9 nucleotides line up with TRBD1. CDR1 and CDR2 from the germline V gene are SGDLS and YYNGEE. The CDR3 extends over 15 amino acids. V lost 4 bases, J lost 8 bases, and 10 bases stayed unmatched. The CDR3 is CASSKYRGLDDEQFF. In nucleotides, the CDR3 is TGTGCCAGCAGCAAATACAGGGGGCTCGACGATGAGCAGTTCTTC.

The chain links TRBV11-3 to TRBJ2-3, with TRBD2 matching 10 bases. From germline, CDR1 is SGHNT and CDR2 YENEEA. The J segment lost 2 bases and the V segment lost 3 bases, leaving 5 bases of the junction unmatched. The CDR3 consists of 16 residues. The CDR3 protein is CASSLVTSGFTDTQYF. The DNA for the CDR3 is TGTGCCAGCAGCTTGGTGACTAGCGGGTTCACAGATACGCAGTATTTT.

The sample holds one count of this clone. The genes are TRBV4-3 and TRBJ2-1; weak D call: TRBD2 (5 bases). Germline V gives CDR1 LGHNA, CDR2 YSLEER. Trimming pared 8 bases from V and 1 base from J, leaving 15 bases between. The CDR3 has 15 amino acids. CDR3 sequence: CASGMHGESYNEQFF. The DNA for the CDR3 is TGCGCCAGCGGAATGCACGGGGAGTCCTACAATGAGCAGTTCTTC.

The chain combines TRBV19 with TRBJ2-6, with D perhaps TRBD2 (5 bases). This CDR3 contains 16 residues. V dropped 3 bases and J dropped 1 base, with 10 bases sitting between them. Germline assignment: CDR1 LNHDA and CDR2 SQIVND (reference sequence). The CDR3 loop is CASSMFTGSGANVLTF. The CDR3 DNA reads TGTGCCAGTAGTATGTTTACGGGGTCTGGGGCCAACGTCCTGACTTTC.

This clone was detected only once. The chain employs TRBV3-1 (or the pseudogene TRBV3-2) and TRBJ1-4; 7 nucleotides align to TRBD1. The germline V gene has CDR1 LGHDT and CDR2 YNNKEL (reference sequence). The CDR3 runs to 16 residues. V lost 3 bases to trimming and J lost 6 bases; unmatched junction nucleotides: 10. CDR3 nucleotides: TGTGCCAGCAGCCATCGACCCCTGACAGGGTATGAAAAACTGTTTTTT. It encodes CASSHRPLTGYEKLFF.